A selection of T cell receptor beta chains follows, all from one sample in a study of T cell repertoires in cytomegalovirus infection. Antigen specificity for these receptors is unknown. TCRdb reanalysed the reads using MiXCR and keeps one entry per CDR3 protein. The repertoire holds about 470,000 distinct CDR3 sequences, 40% to 50% seen once, with 35% to 50% in the top ten. The material was cultured PBMCs, obtained from culture after CMV antigen stimulation. These receptors all stem from a human donor in good health (CMV status not recorded). Some clones in this sample may be carry-over from other donors' samples. Each CDR3 is given with its conserved first and last residue. D genes are given only for firm matches. Some rows mark clone size as missing; the rest say once, few, many or name a class of expanded clone.

v_gene,abundance,d_gene,j_gene,CDR3aa,CDR3nt
TRBV18,NA,NA,TRBJ1-4,CASSPRTVEGEKLFF,TGTGCCAGCTCACCAAGGACAGTCGAGGGGGAAAAACTGTTTTTT
TRBV2,NA,NA,TRBJ2-5,CASSRWVQETQYF,TGTGCCAGCAGTCGTTGGGTCCAAGAGACCCAGTACTTC
TRBV20-1,NA,TRBD2,TRBJ2-7,CSAKEAGTPYEQYF,TGCAGTGCTAAAGAAGCGGGGACTCCCTACGAGCAGTACTTC
TRBV7-2,few,NA,TRBJ1-6,CASSARLNNSPLHF,TGTGCCAGCAGCGCGCGACTAAATAATTCACCCCTCCACTTT
TRBV10-3,few,TRBD2,TRBJ2-1,CAIRSGLAGGVARNEQFF,TGTGCCATCAGAAGCGGACTAGCGGGGGGTGTGGCCCGCAATGAGCAGTTCTTC
TRBV12-3/TRBV12-4,NA,TRBD1,TRBJ2-3,CASSLVGQARYDTQYF,TGTGCCAGCAGTTTAGTAGGACAGGCCCGTTACGATACGCAGTATTTT
TRBV6-2/TRBV6-3,NA,NA,TRBJ2-1,CASNGRDRGYNEQFF,TGTGCCAGCAACGGACGGGACCGGGGGTACAATGAGCAGTTCTTC
TRBV6-2/TRBV6-3,NA,NA,TRBJ2-3,CATSRRDTQYF,TGTGCCACCAGCCGCAGGGATACGCAGTATTTT
TRBV18,NA,NA,TRBJ2-5,CASSPPSGRQETQYF,TGTGCCAGCTCACCACCGTCGGGAAGACAAGAGACCCAGTACTTC
TRBV7-6,NA,TRBD1,TRBJ2-2,CASSSAIGTDNTGELFF,TGTGCCAGCAGCTCAGCGATCGGGACAGATAACACCGGGGAGCTGTTTTTT
TRBV7-2,many,NA,TRBJ1-1,CASSLAGPNTEAFF,TGTGCCAGCAGCTTAGCCGGGCCGAACACTGAAGCTTTCTTT
TRBV6-2/TRBV6-3,NA,NA,TRBJ1-5,CASSIRTWSDGNQPQHF,TGTGCCAGCAGTATTAGGACGTGGTCGGATGGGAATCAGCCCCAGCATTTT
TRBV20-1,NA,NA,TRBJ2-1,CSALRGDFQGEQFF,TGCAGTGCACTCCGAGGGGACTTTCAAGGGGAGCAGTTCTTC
TRBV5-6,NA,NA,TRBJ2-7,CASSLTVQAPDYEQYF,TGTGCCAGCAGCTTGACGGTTCAGGCCCCTGACTACGAGCAGTACTTC
TRBV7-6,NA,NA,TRBJ1-1,CASSLGQTANTEAFF,TGTGCCAGCAGCTTGGGGCAGACTGCAAACACTGAAGCTTTCTTT
TRBV12-3/TRBV12-4,NA,NA,TRBJ2-1,CASSLAPVAVQFF,TGTGCCAGCAGTTTAGCGCCCGTAGCGGTGCAGTTCTTC
TRBV7-2,few,NA,TRBJ1-5,CASSLVAGSDQPQHF,TGTGCCAGCAGCTTAGTCGCAGGGAGCGATCAGCCCCAGCATTTT
TRBV28,NA,NA,TRBJ2-1,CASTPRWADGEQFF,TGTGCCAGCACCCCAAGGTGGGCAGATGGTGAGCAGTTCTTC
TRBV7-6,NA,NA,TRBJ2-3,CASSYLSTDTQYF,TGTGCCAGCAGCTACTTGAGCACAGATACGCAGTATTTT
TRBV12-3/TRBV12-4,NA,NA,TRBJ2-7,CASSAFYVKTEQYF,TGTGCCAGCAGCGCGTTTTACGTGAAAACCGAGCAGTACTTC
TRBV6-1,NA,NA,TRBJ1-2,CASSRNPRGYYGYTF,TGTGCCAGCAGTCGAAACCCCCGGGGGTACTATGGCTACACCTTC
TRBV27,NA,NA,TRBJ1-2,CASSLKSRGDYGYTF,TGTGCCAGCAGTTTAAAGTCCCGGGGAGACTATGGCTACACCTTC
TRBV12-3/TRBV12-4,NA,TRBD1,TRBJ1-1,CASSLETGGALAAFF,TGTGCCAGCAGTTTAGAAACAGGGGGCGCATTGGCAGCTTTCTTT
TRBV7-2,few,TRBD1,TRBJ2-4,CASSPGTGGIQYF,TGTGCCAGCAGCCCTGGGACAGGGGGTATTCAGTACTTC
TRBV10-3,NA,TRBD2,TRBJ2-1,CAISSGDEQFF,TGTGCCATCAGCAGCGGGGATGAGCAGTTCTTC
TRBV20-1,NA,NA,TRBJ2-7,CSANEGTAGEQYF,TGCAGTGCTAATGAGGGGACCGCGGGCGAGCAGTACTTC
TRBV20-1,NA,NA,TRBJ1-5,CSAAPSRGNQPQHF,TGCAGTGCTGCCCCCAGCAGGGGAAATCAGCCCCAGCATTTT
TRBV6-1,NA,NA,TRBJ2-6,CASSEASGLMTSGANVLTF,TGTGCCAGCAGTGAAGCTTCGGGACTTATGACCTCTGGGGCCAACGTCCTGACTTTC
TRBV7-9,NA,NA,TRBJ1-6,CASSLWGGNSPLHF,TGTGCCAGCAGCTTATGGGGGGGAAATTCACCCCTCCACTTT
TRBV7-9,NA,NA,TRBJ1-1,CASSSASSRNRAFF,TGTGCCAGCAGCTCTGCTTCATCTCGGAACAGGGCTTTCTTT
TRBV20-1,few,NA,TRBJ2-5,CSAMGTAGETQYF,TGCAGTGCTATGGGGACCGCCGGGGAGACCCAGTACTTC
TRBV12-3/TRBV12-4,NA,TRBD1,TRBJ1-2,CASRTGRGGRAYYGYTF,TGTGCCAGCAGAACTGGGAGAGGGGGCAGGGCATACTATGGCTACACCTTC
TRBV7-2,NA,TRBD2,TRBJ2-7,CASSFGGLAATYRNRWRVYEQYF,TGTGCCAGCAGCTTTGGAGGACTAGCTGCAACCTACAGAAATCGCTGGAGGGTCTACGAGCAGTACTTC